This entry lists 22 T cell receptor beta chains sequenced from one sample in a study of cytomegalovirus exposure and HLA in healthy donors. The PCR employed 60 Vbeta primers together with 13 Jbeta primers. Sequencing used immunoSEQ multiplex PCR; TCRdb keeps in-frame clones, though not all of them. This sample's table reports some 75,000 clones. The specimen sequenced was PBMCs. The receptors here all came from a boy younger than 18 in good health and CMV-seronegative.

The J gene is TRBJ2-3, the V gene TRBV7-2; TRBD2 agrees at 12 bases. Trimming removed 3 bases from V and 4 bases from J; junction bases left unmatched: 11. The CDR3 sequence is 18 residues long. In germline, CDR1 is SGHTA, CDR2 FQGNSA. The CDR3 DNA reads TGTGCCAGCAGCTTTAGACTAGCGGGAGTTGGGGGTGCAGATACGCAGTATTTT. This codes for CASSFRLAGVGGADTQYF.

The chain couples TRBV7-7 to TRBJ2-2, with a possible D match to TRBD2 (5 bases). The V gene lost 4 bases and the J gene lost 5 bases, with 8 bases spanning the gap. Germline CDR1 is SSHAT and CDR2 is FNYEAQ (reference sequence). The length of the CDR3 is 13 residues. CDR3 sequence (DNA): TGTGCCAGCAGCTCGATAGCGACCGGGGAGCTGTTTTTT. This encodes CASSSIATGELFF.

This chain joins TRBV19 and TRBJ1-4; D might be TRBD1 (5 bases). Germline CDR1 is LNHDA and CDR2 is SQIVND (reference sequence). There are 12 residues in the CDR3. V was pared by 6 bases and J by 8 bases, with 10 bases between. The CDR3 reads CASRSGGEKLFF. In DNA form, the CDR3 reads TGTGCCAGTAGGTCGGGGGGGGAAAAACTGTTTTTT.

This chain joins TRBV11-2 and TRBJ2-1; 7 bases map to TRBD2. V dropped 3 bases and J dropped 0; count of bases not matched to a gene: 2. The length of the CDR3 is 15 residues. The germline V gene has CDR1 SGHAT and CDR2 FQNNGV. CDR3 DNA: TGTGCCAGCAGCTTGGCGGGAGTCTCCTACAATGAGCAGTTCTTC. Its translation: CASSLAGVSYNEQFF.

The chain carries TRBV6-5 and TRBJ1-5; 8 bases align to TRBD1. CDR3 size: 13 residues. The V gene's germline CDR1 is MNHEY and CDR2 SVGAGI. J gave up 6 bases and V 8 bases, and 6 bases lay outside the gene matches. The CDR3 DNA is TGTGCCAGCGGTCGACAGGGGAGTCAGCCCCAGCATTTT. Protein product: CASGRQGSQPQHF.

The chain links TRBV4-3 to TRBJ1-3; TRBD1 agrees at 7 bases. Germline lookup yields CDR1 LGHNA and CDR2 YSLEER. V was clipped by 0 bases and J by 4 bases; unmatched bases: 3. This CDR3 is built from 15 residues. The CDR3 spells CASSQEWTGGNTIYF. The CDR3, as DNA: TGCGCCAGCAGCCAAGAATGGACAGGAGGAAACACCATATATTTT.

V is TRBV19 and J is TRBJ1-2; D possibly corresponds to TRBD1 (5 bases). V was shortened by 3 bases and J by 0 bases, with 17 bases between the two germline ends. The CDR3 length is 17 residues. Germline CDR1 is LNHDA and CDR2 is SQIVND (reference sequence). Here the CDR3 reads CASSIRNRPSANYGYTF. DNA for the CDR3: TGTGCCAGTAGTATCAGAAACAGGCCAAGTGCTAACTATGGCTACACCTTC.

The rearrangement links TRBV29-1 to TRBJ1-1, with D unresolved. Germline CDR1 SQVTM, CDR2 ANQGSEA. This CDR3 region has 12 residues. V dropped 4 bases and J dropped 4 bases, with 10 bases sitting between them. CDR3 in amino acids: CSVGRETTEAFF. The DNA for the CDR3 is TGCAGCGTTGGACGGGAGACCACTGAAGCTTTCTTT.

This chain links TRBV2 with TRBJ2-3; tentative D call: TRBD2 (5 bases). Germline CDR1 and CDR2: SNHLY and FYNNEI. Trimming cost V 5 bases and J 0 bases, with 21 bases left between them. This CDR3 is 18 amino acids long. CDR3 amino acids: CASSRTGGSDPSTDTQYF. The DNA for the CDR3 is TGTGCCAGCAGTCGGACTGGCGGTAGCGACCCTAGCACAGATACGCAGTATTTT.

The chain couples TRBV5-1 to TRBJ2-1; TRBD1 matches at 8 bases. Looked up from germline, CDR1 is SGHRS and CDR2 is YFSETQ. The V segment lost 0 bases and the J segment 7 bases; nucleotides outside the gene matches: 12. This CDR3 contains 17 residues. CDR3 region: CASSLERTGKVGNEQFF. Here the CDR3 DNA reads TGCGCCAGCAGCTTGGAAAGGACAGGGAAGGTGGGAAATGAGCAGTTCTTC.

This chain connects TRBV6-5 to TRBJ2-3; D is perhaps TRBD1 (6 bases). The CDR3 is 13 residues long. Germline assignment: CDR1 MNHEY and CDR2 SVGAGI. V was cut by 5 bases and J by 6 bases, with 12 bases left in between. The CDR3 DNA reads TGTGCCAGCAGTCAACAGGGTTGGGATACGCAGTATTTT. Protein: CASSQQGWDTQYF.

The V gene is TRBV5-6, the J gene TRBJ1-2; D is possibly TRBD1 (6 bases). Germline CDR1 and CDR2: SGHDT and YYEEEE. CDR3 length: 14 amino acids. Trimming removed 0 bases at V and 3 bases at J, with 9 bases between. The chain's CDR3 is CASSLGRTDYGYTF. CDR3 DNA sequence: TGTGCCAGCAGCTTGGGTAGGACAGACTATGGCTACACCTTC.

The rearrangement joins TRBV5-4 to TRBJ2-7, with a weak D call TRBD2 (5 bases). The V end was cut by 1 base, the J end by 7 bases, with 18 bases between. Germline V lookup: CDR1 SGHNT, CDR2 YYREEE (reference sequence). This CDR3 has 15 amino acids. This CDR3 is CASSLWVADFGEQYF. In nucleotides, the CDR3 is TGTGCCAGCAGCTTGTGGGTTGCGGACTTTGGAGAGCAGTACTTC.

The chain carries TRBV6-5 and TRBJ2-7; the match to TRBD2 covers 7 bases. The J segment lost 0 bases and the V segment lost 9 bases, leaving 5 bases of the junction unmatched. There are 13 residues in the CDR3. The germline gives CDR1 MNHEY, CDR2 SVGAGI. The CDR3 DNA sequence: TGTGCCAGTAGGGAGGGGAGCTCCTACGAGCAGTACTTC. Translated: CASREGSSYEQYF.

This chain links TRBV27 with TRBJ2-7; D is possibly TRBD1 (5 bases). V was clipped by 4 bases and J by 2 bases, with 9 bases between them. Germline CDR1 MNHEY, CDR2 SMNVEV (reference sequence). This CDR3 spans 13 amino acids. The CDR3 DNA follows: TGTGCCAGCAGTTCCCAGGGAACCTACGAGCAGTACTTC. This encodes CASSSQGTYEQYF.

V and J are TRBV18 and TRBJ2-5; D uncertain. Per germline, CDR1 KGHSH and CDR2 LQKENI. V lost 0 bases and J 7 bases, leaving 9 bases between the germline ends. The CDR3 has 13 amino acids. This CDR3 reads CASSPPTSGTQYF. The DNA for the CDR3 is TGTGCCAGCTCACCACCGACCTCGGGGACCCAGTACTTC.

This rearrangement joins TRBV30 to TRBJ2-7; D possibly corresponds to TRBD2 (6 bases). CDR3 size: 13 residues. Germline V gene sequence: CDR1 GTSNPN, CDR2 SVGIG (reference sequence). V was cut by 4 bases and J by 2 bases, with 12 bases left in between. This CDR3 is CAWIPEGAYEQYF. CDR3 nucleotide sequence: TGTGCCTGGATCCCGGAGGGCGCCTACGAGCAGTACTTC.

The chain combines TRBV19 with TRBJ2-1; the D gene is possibly TRBD1 (6 bases). The CDR3 is 16 residues long. Trimming left V 6 bases short and J 5 bases short, with 20 bases between. CDR1 and CDR2 from the germline V gene are LNHDA and SQIVND (reference sequence). The CDR3 here is CASSKAEWGHDNEQFF. The CDR3 DNA is TGTGCCAGTAGCAAGGCCGAGTGGGGGCACGACAATGAGCAGTTCTTC.

The chain joins TRBV11-2 to TRBJ2-1, with 13 positions matching TRBD2. CDR3 length: 18 residues. The V segment lost 5 bases and the J segment 0 bases; nucleotides outside the gene matches: 7. In germline, CDR1 is SGHAT, CDR2 FQNNGV. CDR3 nucleotide sequence: TGTGCCAGCAGCCCGGGACTAGCGGGGCCGAGCTCCTACAATGAGCAGTTCTTC. This encodes CASSPGLAGPSSYNEQFF.

The gene calls are TRBV9 and TRBJ2-3; possibly TRBD2 for D (7 bases). Trimming removed 4 bases from V and 5 bases from J, with 14 bases in between. The CDR3 runs 14 residues. The V gene's germline CDR1 is SGDLS and CDR2 YYNGEE. The CDR3: CASSSVGGGDTQYF. The CDR3 DNA reads as TGTGCCAGCAGCTCCGTAGGGGGGGGAGATACGCAGTATTTT.

The chain is built from TRBV5-1 and TRBJ2-1, with TRBD1 matching over 7 bases. This CDR3 is built from 15 residues. Germline lookup yields CDR1 SGHRS and CDR2 YFSETQ. V gave up 2 bases and J gave up 2 bases; unmatched junction bases: 4. CDR3 protein: CASSFPGQTYNEQFF. As DNA, the CDR3 is TGCGCCAGCAGCTTTCCGGGACAGACCTACAATGAGCAGTTCTTC.

The chain uses TRBV28 and TRBJ2-1; possible D gene TRBD2, 6 bases. Between the trimmed V and J ends, which lost 4 bases and 5 bases, there was a span of 15 bases. The CDR3 totals 15 residues. The V gene's germline CDR1 is MDHEN and CDR2 SYDVKM. The CDR3: CASSSFAGPDNEQFF. CDR3 in DNA: TGTGCCAGCAGTTCGTTTGCGGGACCCGACAATGAGCAGTTCTTC.